This T cell receptor (beta chain) comes out of a study of shared clonotypes between healthy human individuals (dated by TCRdb to about 2020). In terms of the full investigation: Three men and two women, aged 18 to 49 years, made up the cohort. Per donor, leukapheresis produced somewhere between about 0.8 and 9.5 billion PBMCs. Libraries were prepared and TCR repertoires were sequenced by different laboratories using diverse techniques, in order to increase sequencing depth and limit assay-specific biases. For each donor, three plates each were used for CD4 naive and CD4 memory, two plates were used for CD8 naive, and one plate was used for CD8 memory. To estimate repertoire size and how much clonotype sharing occurs between individuals, the study deeply sequenced the blood TCR repertoires of about five healthy adults. The paper as a whole reports these results and caveats: Pairwise subsampling indicated that sequencing depth was expected to affect the degree of clonotype sharing among donors. Naive subsets generally had larger estimated clonotype richness than memory subsets did. Even with the large sequencing depth, rarefaction of the sorted-subset datasets indicated that sequencing was incomplete. Compared with non-shared clonotypes, clonotypes shared by all four sorted-subset donors had higher generation probabilities. When a few donors were compared, the shared fraction of clonotypes was 5% to 6.5% for naive CD4, 3.5% to 4% for naive CD8, 2.3% for memory CD4, and around 0.37% for memory CD8. Because the study included only a small number of donors, the genetic and exposure-history diversity represented was limited. Sampling was limited to blood, and TCR repertoires in tissue likely differ from TCR repertoires in blood.

Notes on this clone: Its antigen remains unidentified. Nothing much larger sits one base from this clone, and base qualities are not available.

CD8 naive samples were CD45RO-negative cells positively selected for CCR7, giving a CD45RA+CCR7+ population that excluded TemRA cells. The donors were healthy, HIV-negative adults who had no recently reported acute infections or vaccinations. Every donor was a Caucasian adult living in Nashville, Tennessee, USA. After blood collection by leukapheresis, PBMCs were isolated using Ficoll-Histopaque density gradient centrifugation and then cryopreserved in the vapor phase of liquid nitrogen. Purity and quantity of every magnetically sorted T cell population were checked by analytical flow cytometry. Each sorted fraction had its genomic DNA isolated and then quantified by UV absorbance on a Nanodrop 2000c. TCR CDR3 regions were amplified from genomic DNA by multiplex PCR using the deep immunoSEQ assay. Extracted genomic DNA from each cell subset was spread evenly across all wells of several immunoSEQ 96-well plates, with each plate serving as a replicate. For sorted subsets, 200 ng of genomic DNA, equivalent to 25,000 to 30,000 T cell genomes, went into each replicate PCR. Purified libraries were measured with a Qubit 3.0 fluorometer, size-checked on a Bioanalyzer 2100, and measured again with the KAPA Library Quantification kit. Every immunoSEQ 96-well plate was sequenced on a separate single-read 150-cycle Illumina NextSeq 550 flow cell. For the original study's pipeline: Because the immunoSEQ output held only junctional sequences and lacked quality scores, the filtering could not match the filtering applied to full-length reads. Sequences were annotated with PyIR, a Python wrapper for IgBLAST v1.9, using IMGT germline references to assign V/J genes and CDR3. Reads were removed for weak V/J assignments (E-value above 1e-6), missing CDR3, stop codons, out-of-frame junctions, or ambiguous translated residues. V3J clonotypes were defined as sequences sharing the same inferred V gene, J gene, and CDR3 amino acid sequence. To compute the percentage overlap between repertoires, the number of shared unique clonotypes was divided by the size of the smaller repertoire. Three approaches were used to assess repertoire richness: RTK rarefaction, the Chao1 estimator, and Recon v2.1 estimates of unobserved clonotypes. Generation probabilities were computed with OLGA for all TCRbeta clonotypes obtained by the gDNA method from a handful of donors. The table comes from immuneACCESS by way of TCRdb, which keeps in-frame sequences with V and J called. Part of the clones is missing from these tables; in studies checked, under half for an unresolved V gene and the rest for unknown reasons. From that table come the V and J calls and clone size; the DNA was used to work out D and trimming. This sample gives millions of clones in total; over 85% of them show up just once. The ten largest account for 0.9% to 1.3% of the sample.

Measured from the cysteine to the phenylalanine, the CDR3 is 13 residues long. Only CDR3 DNA is held: 39 bases, read in frame from base 1. V drops 5 bases and J drops 0 bases, leaving 4 bases in between. Per the germline V gene (reference sequence), SEHNR is the CDR1 and FQNEAQ is the CDR2. The rearrangement combines TRBV7-9 with TRBJ1-4; there is no confident call for the D gene. The sequenced sample consisted of naive CD8+ T cells sorted from blood. The sample's cell subset or site, from its label and the paper: CD45RA+CCR7+. The source is a man in his late teens or twenties in good health. The nucleotides read TGTGCCAGCAGCACACCAACTAATGAAAAACTGTTTTTT. Translated, it gives CASSTPTNEKLFF.